This is a list of T cell receptor beta chains from one sample in a study of CD8+CD57+ T cells in acquired aplastic anemia. One entry per CDR3 protein results from TCRdb running MiXCR on the reads. The sample lists approximately 170,000 distinct CDR3 sequences, approximately 52% occurring once. The material sequenced was sorted CD4+, CD8+, or CD8+CD57+ T cells (not recorded which) from PBMCs. Every receptor here comes from a human donor in good health, serving as a control. Each CDR3 is given with its conserved first and last residue.

len | j_gene | v_gene | CDR3aa
12 | TRBJ1-1 | TRBV29-1 | CSVGQGPGEAFF
14 | TRBJ1-2 | TRBV3-1 | CASSQGTGSYGYTF
16 | TRBJ2-3 | TRBV12-5 | CASGLSASGGVDTQYF
18 | TRBJ1-6 | TRBV18 | CASSPGQGVTYHNSPLHF
15 | TRBJ1-5 | TRBV19 | CASSTTINSNQPQHF
17 | TRBJ2-6 | TRBV7-9 | CASSLRQGRSGANVLTF
15 | TRBJ2-7 | TRBV24-1 | CATSDLSGVSYEQYF
17 | TRBJ1-5 | TRBV6-2/TRBV6-3 | CASSYSGDRGSNQPQHF
14 | TRBJ1-1 | TRBV7-2 | CASSLVGTNTEAFF
15 | TRBJ2-7 | TRBV20-1 | CSAYIPGPHTYEQYF
15 | TRBJ2-2 | TRBV7-9 | CASSPGQGFAGELFF
15 | TRBJ2-3 | TRBV7-9 | CASSLVLAGTDTQYF
14 | TRBJ2-5 | TRBV5-1 | CASSLDPNQETQYF
13 | TRBJ1-1 | TRBV7-8 | CASRNQGNTEAFF
18 | TRBJ2-3 | TRBV6-4 | CASIRPLTSGGQKDTQYF
16 | TRBJ2-5 | TRBV7-6 | CASSLTGQGYQETQYF
14 | TRBJ1-1 | TRBV10-3 | CAIREEWMNTEAFF
15 | TRBJ2-5 | TRBV2 | CASSPRRTTAETQYF
13 | TRBJ2-7 | TRBV7-8 | CASSLGQSFEQYF
15 | TRBJ2-7 | TRBV20-1 | CSARLPGGSSYEQYF
15 | TRBJ2-3 | TRBV10-3 | CAISETRGIADTQYF
14 | TRBJ1-1 | TRBV20-1 | CSARAKTENTEAFF
15 | TRBJ1-5 | TRBV10-2 | CASRTGGQGNQPQHF
16 | TRBJ2-5 | TRBV7-2 | CASSWGLAGGVETQYF
16 | TRBJ2-7 | TRBV7-6 | CASSVEGHRGSYEQYF
15 | TRBJ1-5 | TRBV28 | CASSFYRVGNQPQHF
15 | TRBJ2-5 | TRBV6-4 | CASEGGQGPEETQYF
16 | TRBJ1-6 | TRBV2 | CASSEVGTGGNSPLHF
15 | TRBJ1-5 | TRBV5-1 | CASSLTGGSNQPQHF
15 | TRBJ2-1 | TRBV5-1 | CASSSLVWDYNEQFF
13 | TRBJ2-1 | TRBV29-1 | CSVNQQIYNEQFF
14 | TRBJ1-3 | TRBV20-1 | CSARGAGLGNTIYF
14 | TRBJ1-1 | TRBV5-1 | CASSPGAGSTEAFF
12 | TRBJ1-1 | TRBV29-1 | CSQNQDHTEAFF
13 | TRBJ2-7 | TRBV19 | CASSTQGSYEQYF
17 | TRBJ2-5 | TRBV7-2 | CAGSSSPSGTGSETQYF
14 | TRBJ2-7 | TRBV27 | CASSRRGNSYEQYF
16 | TRBJ1-2 | TRBV14 | CASSQVGGWGNYGYTF
15 | TRBJ1-1 | TRBV5-1 | CASSLGTGLGTEAFF
14 | TRBJ2-7 | TRBV3-1 | CATQRGQGAYEQYF
14 | TRBJ1-2 | TRBV7-9 | CASSLLEWGSGYTF
15 | TRBJ2-1 | TRBV7-3 | CASSSTSGGYNEQFF
13 | TRBJ2-1 | TRBV20-1 | CSQTSGLYNEQFF
15 | TRBJ1-5 | TRBV7-2 | CASSLQGRGNQPQHF
13 | TRBJ2-7 | TRBV7-8 | CASRKGTSGEQYF
14 | TRBJ2-3 | TRBV2 | CASSSTRITDTQYF
15 | TRBJ2-3 | TRBV10-3 | CAISSIGVTTDTQYF
16 | TRBJ1-6 | TRBV20-1 | CSARVTTGVRPSPLHF
12 | TRBJ2-7 | TRBV2 | CASSHAIDEQYF
12 | TRBJ1-4 | TRBV29-1 | CSAQGLNEKLFF
15 | TRBJ2-7 | TRBV12-3/TRBV12-4 | CASSLGTGHKSEQYF
14 | TRBJ1-2 | TRBV7-3 | CASSLDVSNYGYTF
13 | TRBJ2-3 | TRBV7-8 | CASSESAGGPQYF
16 | TRBJ2-7 | TRBV6-5 | CASSYSGSRGSYEQYF
13 | TRBJ2-1 | TRBV29-1 | CSVGLGSYNEQFF
13 | TRBJ1-2 | TRBV27 | CASRGDENYGYTF
14 | TRBJ1-1 | TRBV19 | CASTKNQGGAEAFF
19 | TRBJ1-1 | TRBV28 | CASSPLTPRDRALNTEAFF
14 | TRBJ1-3 | TRBV6-6 | CASSRLISGNTIYF
14 | TRBJ2-7 | TRBV2 | CASRPGLANYEQYF